The TCR beta chain under discussion was sequenced for a study of T cell responses to AZD1222 COVID-19 vaccine. Study-level background: Doses given second, at about 4 or about 12 weeks, were pooled. Study observations and caveats: White British donors predominated, females outnumbered males, and clonal diversity was possibly underestimated. Repertoire sampling happened only post peak T cell response.

The method was immunoSEQ multiplex PCR; TCRdb's version includes in-frame clones alone and lacks a portion of them. The sample includes fewer than 120,000 clones, approximately 90% of them seen just once. The CDR3 runs to 15 residues. CDR1 and CDR2 from the germline V gene are LNHDA and SQIVND (reference sequence). V shed 5 bases and J 4 bases; nucleotides not matched to a gene: 7. Comment on this clone: Its antigen is currently unknown.

This sequence was found in an adult in good health. The chain carries TRBV19 and TRBJ1-2; 10 bases line up with TRBD1. Sequenced material: peripheral blood, taken on day 0 of AZD1222 vaccination. The CDR3: CASSPRDRGGYGYTF. CDR3 nucleotides: TGTGCCAGTAGTCCACGGGACAGGGGAGGCTATGGCTACACCTTC.